This T cell receptor beta chain originates from a study of blood T cell repertoires in COVID-19. Across the whole study: From the United States, Italy and Spain came samples of acute and convalescent COVID-19. From T cells, B-cell-depleted T cells, or PBMCs came the material, which was cDNA or gDNA.

Original methodology: Reference gene primer amplification gave estimated nucleated cell counts. Clones were sequenced by immunoSEQ multiplex PCR, and TCRdb holds only the in-frame ones, with some missing. For V, J and clone size, that table is used; D and trimming come from the DNA. The sample includes some 200,000 clones, roughly 86% of them seen just once. Losses at the gene ends were 5 bases for V and 8 bases for J; bases not matched to a gene: 8. Germline CDR1 and CDR2: MNHEY and SVGAGI. The CDR3 totals 14 residues. This chain uses TRBV6-5 with TRBJ1-4; 7 bases match TRBD1. Sequencing was performed on peripheral blood. This TCR was recovered from a man aged 35-49 years with active or convalescent COVID-19. CDR3 protein: CASSRQPRGEKLFF. The CDR3 region has the DNA TGTGCCAGCAGTAGACAGCCCAGGGGGGAAAAACTGTTTTTT.